The source of this T cell receptor beta chain is a study of blood T cell repertoires in COVID-19. The protocol was immunoSEQ multiplex PCR, while the TCRdb copy is restricted to in-frame clones and leaves out a portion. Of about 390,000 clones listed, approximately 90% are singletons. Recovered Cohort 3 donors showed two negative PCRs, clearance, or symptom resolution. Per germline, CDR1 MGHRA and CDR2 YSYEKL. V trimming: 1 base; J trimming: 4 bases; junction bases outside the gene matches: 12. The CDR3 length is 18 residues. The sequencing sample was made of PBMCs or T cells enriched from blood (not recorded which). The V call is TRBV4-1, the J call TRBJ2-1; 8 positions agree with TRBD1. The sequence was obtained from a woman in her 50s who had recovered from COVID-19. CDR3 nucleotides: TGCGCCAGCAGCCAAGTCTCGACGGGGACAGGAGATTACAATGAGCAGTTCTTC. Its protein is CASSQVSTGTGDYNEQFF.